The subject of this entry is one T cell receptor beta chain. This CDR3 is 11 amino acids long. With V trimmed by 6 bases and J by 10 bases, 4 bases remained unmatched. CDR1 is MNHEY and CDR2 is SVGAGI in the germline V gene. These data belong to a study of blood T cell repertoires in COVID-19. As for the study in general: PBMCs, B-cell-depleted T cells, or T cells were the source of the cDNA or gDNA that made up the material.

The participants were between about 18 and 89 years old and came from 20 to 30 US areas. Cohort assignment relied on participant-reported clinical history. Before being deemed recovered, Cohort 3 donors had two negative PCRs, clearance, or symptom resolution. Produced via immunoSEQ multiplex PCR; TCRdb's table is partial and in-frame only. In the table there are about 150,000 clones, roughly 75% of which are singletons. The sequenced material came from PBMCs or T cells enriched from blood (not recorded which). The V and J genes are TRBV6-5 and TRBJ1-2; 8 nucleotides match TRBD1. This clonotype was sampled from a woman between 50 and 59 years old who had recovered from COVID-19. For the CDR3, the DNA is TGTGCCAGCAGAAGACAGGGGTCCTACACCTTC. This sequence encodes CASRRQGSYTF.